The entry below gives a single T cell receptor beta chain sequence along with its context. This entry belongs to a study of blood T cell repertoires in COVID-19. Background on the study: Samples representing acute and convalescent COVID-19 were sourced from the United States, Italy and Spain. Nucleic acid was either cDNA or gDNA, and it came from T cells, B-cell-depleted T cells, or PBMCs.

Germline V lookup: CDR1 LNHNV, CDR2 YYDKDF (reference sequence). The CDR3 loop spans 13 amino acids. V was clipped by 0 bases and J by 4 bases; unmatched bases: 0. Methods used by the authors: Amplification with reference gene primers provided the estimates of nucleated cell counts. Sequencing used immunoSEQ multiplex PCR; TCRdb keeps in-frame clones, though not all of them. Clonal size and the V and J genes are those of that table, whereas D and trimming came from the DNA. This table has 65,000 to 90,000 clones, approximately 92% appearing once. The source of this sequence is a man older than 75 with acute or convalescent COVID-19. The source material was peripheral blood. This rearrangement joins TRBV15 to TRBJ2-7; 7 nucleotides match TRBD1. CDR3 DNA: TGTGCCACCAGCAGAGACAGGGGGTACGAGCAGTACTTC. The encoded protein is CATSRDRGYEQYF.